A single sample is the source of the 2 T cell receptor beta chains below, sequenced in a study of blood T cell repertoires in COVID-19. Produced via immunoSEQ multiplex PCR; TCRdb's table is partial and in-frame only. The sample shows some 300,000 clones, roughly 88% of them seen only once. Sequencing was done on a sample of PBMCs or T cells enriched from blood (not recorded which). Receptors originate from a woman in her twenties or thirties who had recovered from COVID-19.

The chain carries TRBV5-4 and TRBJ2-5; 9 nucleotides align to TRBD2. Germline V CDR1 and CDR2: SGHNT, YYREEE (reference sequence). Trimming at V came to 4 bases and at J to 4 bases, leaving 5 bases not matched to a gene. The CDR3 loop spans 14 amino acids. CDR3 sequence: CASSPSGGTETQYF. In DNA, the CDR3 is TGTGCCAGCAGCCCCAGCGGGGGGACAGAGACCCAGTACTTC.

This chain connects TRBV29-1 to TRBJ2-7; unclear D gene. Germline loops: CDR1 SQVTM, CDR2 ANQGSEA. This CDR3 is built from 13 residues. Trimming left V 1 base short and J 0 bases short, with 7 bases between. CDR3 sequence (DNA): TGCAGCGTTGAAGGTCAGTCCTCCTACGAGCAGTACTTC. This gives the protein CSVEGQSSYEQYF.